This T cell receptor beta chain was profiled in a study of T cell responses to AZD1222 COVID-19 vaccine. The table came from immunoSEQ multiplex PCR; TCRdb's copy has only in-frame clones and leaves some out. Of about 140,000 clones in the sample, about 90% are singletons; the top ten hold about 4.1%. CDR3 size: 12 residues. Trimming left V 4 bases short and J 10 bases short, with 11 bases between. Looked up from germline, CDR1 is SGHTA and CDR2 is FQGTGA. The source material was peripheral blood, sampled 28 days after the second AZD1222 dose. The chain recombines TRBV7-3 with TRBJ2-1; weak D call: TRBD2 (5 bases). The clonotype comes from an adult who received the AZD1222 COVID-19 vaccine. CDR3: CASSSRSGEQFF. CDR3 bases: TGTGCCAGCAGCTCCCGGTCGGGGGAGCAGTTCTTC.